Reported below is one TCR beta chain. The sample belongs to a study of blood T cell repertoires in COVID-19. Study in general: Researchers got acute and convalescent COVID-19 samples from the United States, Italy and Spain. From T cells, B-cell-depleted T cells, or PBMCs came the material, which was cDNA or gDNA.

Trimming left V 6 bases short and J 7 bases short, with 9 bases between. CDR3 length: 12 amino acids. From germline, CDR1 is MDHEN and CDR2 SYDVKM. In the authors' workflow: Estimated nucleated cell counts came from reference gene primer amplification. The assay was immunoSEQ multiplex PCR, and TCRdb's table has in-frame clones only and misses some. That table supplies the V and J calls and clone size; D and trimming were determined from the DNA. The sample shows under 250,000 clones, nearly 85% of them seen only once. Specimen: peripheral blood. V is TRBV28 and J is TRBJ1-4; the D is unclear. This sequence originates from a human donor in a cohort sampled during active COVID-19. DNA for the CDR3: TGTGCCAGCAGCCCGAACACTGAAAAACTGTTTTTT. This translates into CASSPNTEKLFF.